This T cell receptor beta chain was identified during a study of blood T cell repertoires in COVID-19. Background on the study: Whether acute or convalescent, the COVID-19 samples came from the United States, Italy and Spain. Sources were T cells, B-cell-depleted T cells, or PBMCs; the material itself was cDNA or gDNA.

The CDR3 runs to 14 residues. The J segment lost 1 base and the V segment lost 2 bases, leaving 2 bases of the junction unmatched. Germline V lookup: CDR1 KGHSH, CDR2 LQKENI. Profiled with immunoSEQ multiplex PCR; TCRdb holds only in-frame clones, not every one. The data show 200,000 to 250,000 clones, 80% seen once. As concerns this clone: Other DNA variants within this sample encode the same CDR3.

The chain links TRBV18 to TRBJ2-7; TRBD1 matches 7 bases. This clonotype was obtained from a woman aged 70-85 years with acute or convalescent COVID-19. Sequenced sample: peripheral blood. CDR3 region: CASSPGTVSYEQYF. The CDR3 coding sequence is TGTGCCAGCTCACCAGGGACAGTATCCTACGAGCAGTACTTC.